Below, 20 T cell receptor beta chains from the same sample are listed, as sequenced in a study of T cell responses to AZD1222 COVID-19 vaccine. Clones were read by immunoSEQ multiplex PCR, and TCRdb kept only the in-frame ones, dropping some. The data contain 130,000 or so clones, more than 80% of them seen just once; the ten biggest clones take up 5.4%. The sample consisted of peripheral blood, taken on day 0 of AZD1222 vaccination. Receptors originate from an adult in good health.

This rearrangement joins TRBV18 to TRBJ2-1; TRBD2 agrees at 10 bases. The V gene's germline CDR1 is KGHSH and CDR2 LQKENI. The CDR3 has 16 amino acids. J gave up 9 bases and V 3 bases, and 11 bases lay outside the gene matches. CDR3 DNA sequence: TGTGCCAGCTCACCCAAACAAGCGGGAGGGTCGGGTGAGCAGTTCTTC. Translated, it gives CASSPKQAGGSGEQFF.

The chain employs TRBV24-1 and TRBJ1-5; maybe TRBD1 (5 bases). V gave up 5 bases and J gave up 4 bases, with 14 bases separating them. The CDR3 spans 15 residues. Germline-derived CDR1 and CDR2 are KGHDR and SFDVKD. In nucleotides, the CDR3 is TGTGCCACCAGTGGTCCGGGGACTGGGAATCAGCCCCAGCATTTT. It is translated as CATSGPGTGNQPQHF.

The chain couples TRBV5-1 to TRBJ2-2; D might be TRBD2 (6 bases). The V gene's germline CDR1 is SGHRS and CDR2 YFSETQ. CDR3 length: 15 amino acids. V was trimmed by 4 bases and J by 5 bases, leaving 15 bases between them. CDR3 region: CASSNVMGGTGELFF. The CDR3 nucleotides read TGCGCCAGCAGCAACGTGATGGGGGGAACCGGGGAGCTGTTTTTT.

V is TRBV27 and J is TRBJ2-3, with TRBD2 matching over 10 bases. This CDR3 has 13 residues. CDR1 MNHEY and CDR2 SMNVEV come from the germline V gene (reference sequence). Trimming removed 6 bases from V and 5 bases from J; junction bases left unmatched: 2. The CDR3 DNA is TGTGCCAGCAGGCTAGCGGGAGAAGATACGCAGTATTTT. This gives the protein CASRLAGEDTQYF.

This chain links TRBV15 with TRBJ1-2, with D perhaps TRBD1 (5 bases). Germline assignment: CDR1 LNHNV and CDR2 YYDKDF (reference sequence). CDR3 length: 15 residues. Trimming took 5 bases from V and 4 from J, leaving 17 bases between them. In DNA, the CDR3 is TGTGCCACCAGCGCCGAGCAGACAGCCCCCTATGGCTACACCTTC. Translation gives CATSAEQTAPYGYTF.

The chain has TRBV28 and TRBJ1-5; perhaps TRBD1 as D (5 bases). Trimming took 7 bases from V and 2 from J, leaving 12 bases between them. This CDR3 has 14 residues. Germline-derived CDR1 and CDR2 are MDHEN and SYDVKM. The CDR3 loop reads CASTLRGGNQPQHF. DNA for the CDR3: TGTGCCAGCACTTTGAGGGGTGGCAATCAGCCCCAGCATTTT.

The chain has TRBV5-4 and TRBJ2-3; 11 bases agree with TRBD2. The CDR3 has 17 residues. V was pared by 0 bases and J by 4 bases, with 7 bases of the junction left unmatched. CDR1 and CDR2 (germline): SGHNT, YYREEE (reference sequence). The CDR3 sequence: CASSLGDLAGGADTQYF. The CDR3 nucleotides are TGTGCCAGCAGCTTGGGGGATCTAGCGGGAGGAGCAGATACGCAGTATTTT.

In regard to this clone: Sequence at one end of the junction differs from germline and may be a read error. This sequence joins TRBV7-7 and TRBJ2-1, with TRBD2 matching 11 bases. This CDR3 is 15 amino acids long. Germline values: CDR1 SSHAT, CDR2 FNYEAQ (reference sequence). CDR3 sequence reads: CASSLVLAGAQEQFF. The CDR3 DNA reads TGTGCTAGCAGCTTAGTACTAGCGGGGGCTCAGGAGCAGTTCTTC.

The chain has TRBV12-5 and TRBJ1-4; D is unresolved. This CDR3 contains 11 residues. The ends were cut back, 6 bases at V and 5 bases at J, with 4 bases in the middle. The V gene's germline CDR1 is LGHNT and CDR2 FRNRAP. Written as DNA, the CDR3 is TGTGCTAGTGGGTCGAATGAAAAACTGTTTTTT. Translation gives CASGSNEKLFF.

Comment on this clone: The identical CDR3 is also encoded by other nucleotide sequences in the sample. This chain uses TRBV28 with TRBJ1-2; 7 nucleotides line up with TRBD1. The germline CDR1 and CDR2 sequences are MDHEN and SYDVKM. The CDR3 is 13 residues long. After removal of 6 bases from V and 8 bases from J, the junction contained 9 bases not matched to a gene. The CDR3, as DNA: TGTGCCAGCAGCGTAGACAGGGTTGGAGGCTACACCTTC. As protein: CASSVDRVGGYTF.

The chain recombines TRBV3-1 (or the pseudogene TRBV3-2) with TRBJ2-2, with TRBD1 identical over 8 bases. This CDR3 is built from 15 residues. Germline CDR1 reads LGHDT; CDR2 reads YNNKEL (reference sequence). V trimming: 4 bases; J trimming: 2 bases; junction bases outside the gene matches: 3. CDR3 nucleotides: TGTGCCAGCAGCCGACAGGGGTCAAACACCGGGGAGCTGTTTTTT. The encoded protein is CASSRQGSNTGELFF.

The sample holds a few counts of this clone. The chain combines TRBV15 with TRBJ1-1, with D perhaps TRBD1 (6 bases). This CDR3 comprises 16 residues. Looked up from germline, CDR1 is LNHNV and CDR2 is YYDKDF (reference sequence). Trimming pared 2 bases from V and 0 bases from J, leaving 13 bases between. CDR3 region: CATSRMGGALNTEAFF. DNA of the CDR3: TGTGCCACCAGCAGAATGGGGGGGGCCCTGAACACTGAAGCTTTCTTT.

The chain joins TRBV7-9 to TRBJ2-5; D not certain. Germline V gene lookup returns CDR1 SEHNR and CDR2 FQNEAQ (reference sequence). Trimming removed 7 bases at V and 5 bases at J, with 14 bases between. The CDR3 is made up of 13 amino acids. CDR3 DNA sequence: TGTGCCAGCACCTCCAAGGGATGGGAGACCCAGTACTTC. Its protein product is CASTSKGWETQYF.

This clone was seen just once. The chain has TRBV6-5 and TRBJ1-2; no reliable D call. In germline, CDR1 is MNHEY, CDR2 SVGAGI. Between the trimmed V and J ends, which lost 0 bases and 3 bases, there was a span of 8 bases. CDR3 size: 14 residues. CDR3 bases: TGTGCCAGCAGTTACTCCGAGAACGACTATGGCTACACCTTC. This gives the protein CASSYSENDYGYTF.

This chain connects TRBV5-1 to TRBJ2-5; D gene unclear. Germline CDR1 reads SGHRS; CDR2 reads YFSETQ. Deletions cut 4 bases from V and 1 base from J, with 8 bases between. The CDR3 length is 13 residues. The CDR3 protein is CASSGLLQETQYF. Written as DNA, the CDR3 is TGCGCCAGCAGCGGGCTCCTCCAAGAGACCCAGTACTTC.

CDR3 DNA: TGTGCCAGCAGCCGAACAGGGGGCTGGAACACTGAAGCTTTCTTT. Its translation: CASSRTGGWNTEAFF. This chain connects TRBV3-1 (or the pseudogene TRBV3-2) to TRBJ1-1, with 9 bases that match TRBD1. The CDR3 spans 15 residues. V dropped 4 bases and J dropped 1; count of bases not matched to a gene: 4. CDR1 and CDR2 from the germline V gene are LGHDT and YNNKEL (reference sequence).

This chain uses TRBV6-5 with TRBJ2-7; D ambiguous. The germline V gene encodes CDR1 MNHEY and CDR2 SVGAGI. This CDR3 region has 14 residues. V lost 6 bases and J lost 3, with 15 bases in between. The CDR3 sequence is CASRPFPEHYEQYF. DNA for the CDR3: TGTGCCAGCAGACCTTTTCCGGAGCACTACGAGCAGTACTTC.

This rearrangement joins TRBV9 to TRBJ2-7; D uncertain. The CDR3 totals 13 residues. The ends were cut back, 2 bases at V and 1 base at J, with 7 bases in the middle. The germline V gene has CDR1 SGDLS and CDR2 YYNGEE. This chain's CDR3 is CASSVEDSYEQYF. The CDR3 DNA reads as TGTGCCAGCAGCGTCGAGGATTCCTACGAGCAGTACTTC.

This clone was seen once. V and J are TRBV2 and TRBJ2-2, with a tentative D call TRBD1 (6 bases). Trimming pared 6 bases from V and 3 bases from J, leaving 11 bases between. The CDR3 has 14 amino acids. Germline V lookup: CDR1 SNHLY, CDR2 FYNNEI. CDR3 nucleotides: TGTGCCAGCAGCATAAAGGGGGACACCGGGGAGCTGTTTTTT. This codes for CASSIKGDTGELFF.

This rearrangement joins TRBV5-4 to TRBJ1-1; possible D gene TRBD1, 6 bases. Deletions cut 4 bases from V and 5 bases from J, with 18 bases between. Germline-derived CDR1 and CDR2 are SGHNT and YYREEE (reference sequence). The CDR3 runs to 15 residues. The CDR3 is CASSVGTIGGTEAFF. CDR3 in DNA: TGTGCCAGCAGCGTGGGGACAATTGGGGGGACTGAAGCTTTCTTT.